The entry below gives a single T cell receptor beta chain sequence along with its context. Germline V gene sequence: CDR1 SGHRS, CDR2 YFSETQ. This CDR3 spans 14 amino acids. V shed 2 bases and J shed 4 bases, with 12 bases lying between them. The sample originates from a study of T-cell reconstitution after alpha-beta-depleted transplantation in children. Unique molecular identifiers were incorporated during preparation of the TCRbeta library. TCRdb analysed the PCR reads with MiXCR anew, one entry per CDR3 protein. The repertoire consists of around 250,000 distinct CDR3 sequences, with nearly 10% occurring once and the leading ten covering about 9.5%.

The chain employs TRBV5-1 and TRBJ1-1, with D maybe TRBD1 (6 bases). The material sequenced was PBMCs from the stem cell graft donor, taken from the stem cell graft. This TCR was sampled from a human donor who donated a stem cell graft to a child with SCID. CDR3 sequence reads: CASSFGGSGTEAFF. Here the CDR3 DNA reads TGCGCCAGCAGCTTCGGGGGCTCTGGCACTGAAGCTTTCTTT.